One and the same sample provided the 26 T cell receptor beta chains below, sequenced in a study of cytomegalovirus exposure and HLA in healthy donors. PCR primers comprised 60 Vbeta and 13 Jbeta primers. Method: immunoSEQ multiplex PCR; TCRdb's copy keeps in-frame clones and lacks some. The sample lists around 120,000 clones; roughly 80% were seen once. The sequenced material came from PBMCs. All receptors derive from a woman aged 40 to 49 in good health and CMV-seronegative.

V usage is TRBV5-6 and J usage is TRBJ1-6; unclear D gene. Trimming removed 4 bases at V and 12 bases at J, with 11 bases between. Germline values: CDR1 SGHDT, CDR2 YYEEEE. The CDR3 has 12 residues. In DNA, the CDR3 is TGTGCCAGCAGCCCGAGGGTAGGACCCCTCCACTTT. It is translated as CASSPRVGPLHF.

V is TRBV9 and J is TRBJ2-1, with TRBD2 matching over 12 bases. The CDR3 loop spans 17 amino acids. The V segment lost 2 bases and the J segment 7 bases; nucleotides outside the gene matches: 10. CDR1 and CDR2 from the germline V gene are SGDLS and YYNGEE. CDR3 sequence: CASSVLAGGSGGNEQFF. The CDR3 DNA is TGTGCCAGCAGCGTTCTAGCGGGAGGGTCAGGCGGTAATGAGCAGTTCTTC.

This clone was seen a handful of times. The chain couples TRBV2 to TRBJ1-2, with D possibly being TRBD1 (6 bases). The CDR3 is 16 amino acids. The germline V gene encodes CDR1 SNHLY and CDR2 FYNNEI. V dropped 0 bases and J dropped 8 bases, with 19 bases sitting between them. CDR3 loop: CASSEAPKGGARGYTF. CDR3 nucleotides: TGTGCCAGCAGTGAAGCCCCGAAGGGGGGGGCGCGGGGCTACACCTTC. Complete variable domain (other parts from reference TRBV2 and TRBJ1-2): EPEVTQTPSHQVTQMGQEVILRCVPISNHLYFYWYRQILGQKVEFLVSFYNNEISEKSEIFDDQFSVERPDGSNFTLKIRSTKLEDSAMYFCASSEAPKGGARGYTFGSGTRLTVV.

This clone was detected only once. The rearrangement uses TRBV14 and TRBJ2-3; TRBD2 agrees at 9 bases. After removal of 2 bases from V and 14 bases from J, the junction contained 11 bases not matched to a gene. CDR3 length: 14 residues. From germline, CDR1 is SGHDN and CDR2 FVKESK. The CDR3 is CASSQRHSGRLPYF. CDR3 bases: TGTGCCAGCAGCCAAAGGCATAGCGGGAGATTACCGTATTTT.

The V call is TRBV21-1, the J call TRBJ2-5; the table calls TRBD1, which could not be checked here. Matching the DNA end better, TRBJ2-7 makes the J call doubtful. TRBV21-1 is a pseudogene segment. There are 16 residues in the CDR3. CDR3 sequence (DNA): TGTGCCAGCAGCAACTCCAGGACAGTTCACTCCTACGAGCAGTACTTC. It encodes CASSNSRTVHSYEQYF.

V usage is TRBV27 and J usage is TRBJ1-1; D not resolved. The CDR3 length is 12 residues. Germline V gene sequence: CDR1 MNHEY, CDR2 SMNVEV (reference sequence). Trimming pared 7 bases from V and 3 bases from J, leaving 9 bases between. The CDR3 is CASTNRDTEAFF. DNA of the CDR3: TGTGCCAGCACCAACCGCGACACTGAAGCTTTCTTT.

The V and J genes are TRBV7-9 and TRBJ1-1, with D perhaps matching TRBD1 (5 bases). Per the germline V gene, CDR1 is SEHNR and CDR2 is FQNEAQ (reference sequence). Deletions cut 5 bases from V and 1 base from J, with 20 bases between. This CDR3 region has 17 residues. Here the CDR3 DNA reads TGTGCCAGCAGCCGCGACCTTGGGGCAGTCAAGAACACTGAAGCTTTCTTT. Amino acid sequence: CASSRDLGAVKNTEAFF.

The chain carries TRBV2 and TRBJ2-1, with 9 bases fitting TRBD2. With V trimmed by 6 bases and J by 10 bases, 13 bases remained unmatched. CDR3 length: 15 residues. Germline CDR1 SNHLY, CDR2 FYNNEI. Here the CDR3 reads CASRAPGLAPSEQFF. The CDR3, as DNA: TGTGCCAGCAGGGCCCCGGGACTAGCTCCGTCCGAGCAGTTCTTC.

V gene TRBV13 combines with J gene TRBJ1-1; TRBD1 aligns across 8 bases. The J segment lost 5 bases and the V segment lost 2 bases, leaving 10 bases of the junction unmatched. The CDR3 has 16 residues. Per germline, CDR1 PRHDT and CDR2 FYEKMQ (reference sequence). The CDR3 DNA reads as TGTGCCAGCAGCTTAAGGGGCAGGGGGCGGGATACTGAAGCTTTCTTT. Translating it yields CASSLRGRGRDTEAFF.

The J gene is TRBJ2-2, the V gene TRBV5-1; D possibly corresponds to TRBD2 (5 bases). Between the trimmed V and J ends, which lost 0 bases and 4 bases, there was a span of 13 bases. Germline CDR1 and CDR2: SGHRS and YFSETQ. The CDR3 totals 16 residues. Here the CDR3 reads CASSLGGSGITGELFF. The DNA for the CDR3 is TGCGCCAGCAGCTTGGGAGGGAGCGGCATCACCGGGGAGCTGTTTTTT.

The chain employs TRBV11-1 and TRBJ2-7, with D perhaps matching TRBD1 (5 bases). V lost 0 bases to trimming and J lost 0 bases, with 9 bases between them. Germline loops: CDR1 SGHAT, CDR2 FQDESV (reference sequence). The CDR3 extends over 15 amino acids. This CDR3 is CASSLASDSSYEQYF. The DNA for the CDR3 is TGTGCCAGCAGCTTAGCGTCCGACAGCTCCTACGAGCAGTACTTC.

The J gene is TRBJ1-3, the V gene TRBV18; D not resolved. CDR3 length: 15 residues. Germline CDR1 KGHSH, CDR2 LQKENI. V lost 3 bases and J 7 bases, leaving 16 bases between the germline ends. CDR3 nucleotide sequence: TGTGCCAGCTCACCGAGCGGTGTTGGAGGCAACACCATATATTTT. Its protein is CASSPSGVGGNTIYF. The full variable domain, with the rest looked up from reference TRBV18 and TRBJ1-3, is NAGVMQNPRHLVRRRGQEARLRCSPMKGHSHVYWYRQLPEEGLKFMVYLQKENIIDESGMPKERFSAEFPKEGPSILRIQQVVRGDSAAYFCASSPSGVGGNTIYFGEGSWLTVV.

This clone came up a few times. The chain recombines TRBV19 with TRBJ1-1; 8 nucleotides agree with TRBD1. The CDR3 is 15 residues long. Germline CDR1 is LNHDA and CDR2 is SQIVND (reference sequence). V shed 6 bases, J shed 1 base, and the junction held 7 bases outside the gene matches. CDR3: CASRVPGGRNTEAFF. Written as DNA, the CDR3 is TGTGCCAGTAGGGTCCCAGGGGGCCGGAACACTGAAGCTTTCTTT.

The chain couples TRBV18 to TRBJ2-3; D possibly corresponds to TRBD1 (6 bases). CDR1 is KGHSH, CDR2 LQKENI, per germline. V was pared by 0 bases and J by 1 base, with 11 bases between. The CDR3 length is 16 residues. CDR3 in DNA: TGTGCCAGCTCACCACCGGGGACACTACGCACAGATACGCAGTATTTT. Translated: CASSPPGTLRTDTQYF. Drawing the rest from reference TRBV18 and TRBJ2-3, the complete variable domain is NAGVMQNPRHLVRRRGQEARLRCSPMKGHSHVYWYRQLPEEGLKFMVYLQKENIIDESGMPKERFSAEFPKEGPSILRIQQVVRGDSAAYFCASSPPGTLRTDTQYFGPGTRLTVL.

This sequence joins TRBV10-3 and TRBJ2-3, with 8 bases fitting TRBD2. This CDR3 has 14 amino acids. Unmatched junction bases numbered 9, after V lost 3 bases and J lost 10 bases. Germline CDR1 is ENHRY and CDR2 is SYGVKD. As DNA, the CDR3 is TGTGCCATCAGTGATATGGCGGGAGGTGAACCGCAGTATTTT. As protein: CAISDMAGGEPQYF.

The J gene is TRBJ2-3, the V gene TRBV7-9; D possibly corresponds to TRBD2 (6 bases). Trimming pared 1 base from V and 7 bases from J, leaving 18 bases between. Germline CDR1 reads SEHNR; CDR2 reads FQNEAQ (reference sequence). The CDR3 runs 16 residues. The CDR3: CASSLVSGPGRNTQYF. Written as DNA, the CDR3 is TGTGCCAGCAGCTTAGTTTCGGGACCAGGGAGGAATACGCAGTATTTT.

This clone was found once. The V call is TRBV28, the J call TRBJ2-2; D remains unclear. Per the germline V gene, CDR1 is MDHEN and CDR2 is SYDVKM. This CDR3 is built from 13 residues. V shed 1 base and J shed 6 bases, with 6 bases lying between them. CDR3 amino acids: CASSLSSAGELFF. The CDR3 nucleotides read TGTGCCAGCAGTTTATCCTCAGCCGGGGAGCTGTTTTTT.

J is TRBJ1-3 and V is TRBV14; D is unclear. Germline loops: CDR1 SGHDN, CDR2 FVKESK. Trimming took 4 bases from V and 4 from J, leaving 8 bases between them. The CDR3 covers 13 residues. Here the CDR3 DNA reads TGTGCCAGCAGCCTAGCGGGGGGAAACACCATATATTTT. Translation: CASSLAGGNTIYF. The full variable domain, with the rest looked up from reference TRBV14 and TRBJ1-3, is EAGVTQFPSHSVIEKGQTVTLRCDPISGHDNLYWYRRVMGKEIKFLLHFVKESKQDESGMPNNRFLAERTGGTYSTLKVQPAELEDSGVYFCASSLAGGNTIYFGEGSWLTVV.

The chain links TRBV4-3 to TRBJ1-6, with a tentative D call TRBD1 (5 bases). The germline V and J ends were trimmed by 0 bases and 8 bases, with 11 bases remaining between them. This CDR3 is 15 amino acids long. Germline lookup yields CDR1 LGHNA and CDR2 YSLEER. CDR3 sequence (DNA): TGCGCCAGCAGCCAAGATCGGGGGAGGGATTCACCCCTCCACTTT. Translating gives CASSQDRGRDSPLHF.

The chain couples TRBV5-6 to TRBJ2-1, with D perhaps TRBD2 (5 bases). Per germline, CDR1 SGHDT and CDR2 YYEEEE. This CDR3 is 15 amino acids long. Trimming removed 4 bases at V and 5 bases at J, with 16 bases between. CDR3 nucleotide sequence: TGTGCCAGCAGCAGGGCCTTGGACTTTGACAATGAGCAGTTCTTC. Encoded protein: CASSRALDFDNEQFF.

V usage is TRBV25-1 and J usage is TRBJ2-7; 8 bases line up with TRBD2. Germline V gene sequence: CDR1 MGHDK, CDR2 SYGVNS. Losses at the gene ends were 1 base for V and 4 bases for J; bases not matched to a gene: 6. This CDR3 has 15 amino acids. CDR3 in amino acids: CASSESSGSGYEQYF. The CDR3 DNA reads TGTGCCAGCAGTGAATCGAGCGGGAGTGGATACGAGCAGTACTTC.

This chain joins TRBV19 and TRBJ2-3; 7 bases align to TRBD2. V shed 8 bases, J shed 8 bases, and the junction held 10 bases outside the gene matches. The CDR3 length is 13 residues. CDR1 is LNHDA and CDR2 is SQIVND in the germline V gene (reference sequence). CDR3 in amino acids: CASGTTGRGTQYF. The CDR3 nucleotides read TGTGCCAGTGGGACTACAGGACGGGGTACGCAGTATTTT.

This chain connects TRBV28 to TRBJ2-7; 13 bases line up with TRBD2. Germline assignment: CDR1 MDHEN and CDR2 SYDVKM. CDR3 size: 14 residues. V trimming: 5 bases; J trimming: 9 bases; junction bases outside the gene matches: 7. The DNA for the CDR3 is TGTGCCAGCAGTCTCTCGACTAGCGGGGGGTGGCAGTACTTC. This gives the protein CASSLSTSGGWQYF.

This chain connects TRBV10-3 to TRBJ2-7; 11 nucleotides line up with TRBD2. The CDR3 contains 14 residues. The germline gives CDR1 ENHRY, CDR2 SYGVKD. With V trimmed by 6 bases and J by 6 bases, 7 bases remained unmatched. Here the CDR3 reads CAIRPIAGGLEQYF. The DNA of the CDR3 is TGTGCCATCAGGCCTATAGCGGGAGGGCTCGAGCAGTACTTC.

The chain combines TRBV28 with TRBJ2-4; a weak D match, TRBD2 (6 bases). The ends were cut back, 6 bases at V and 8 bases at J, with 20 bases in the middle. From germline, CDR1 is MDHEN and CDR2 SYDVKM. The CDR3 runs to 15 residues. In DNA form, the CDR3 reads TGTGCCAGCAGCTACGGGGACTCGCGGAGGGACATTCAGTACTTC. It specifies CASSYGDSRRDIQYF.

The chain employs TRBV5-6 and TRBJ2-6, with 7 bases aligning to TRBD2. CDR3 length equals 16 residues. Germline V gene sequence: CDR1 SGHDT, CDR2 YYEEEE. V was pared by 4 bases and J by 3 bases, with 7 bases of the junction left unmatched. CDR3 nucleotide sequence: TGTGCCAGCAGCCCCCGGGGGGTCTTTGGGGCCAACGTCCTGACTTTC. Protein product: CASSPRGVFGANVLTF.